Following are 18 T cell receptor beta chains from one sample sequenced in a study of blood T cell repertoires in COVID-19. Libraries were prepared by immunoSEQ multiplex PCR; TCRdb keeps only in-frame clonotypes and omits some of them. The sample lists some 290,000 clones, roughly 91% occurring once. Sequences were obtained from PBMCs or T cells enriched from blood (not recorded which). The receptor set was obtained from a woman aged 40 to 50 with acute COVID-19.

V usage is TRBV30 and J usage is TRBJ2-7; TRBD2 matches at 9 bases. The germline V gene encodes CDR1 GTSNPN and CDR2 SVGIG (reference sequence). The CDR3 runs to 14 residues. V lost 0 bases, J lost 4 bases, and 4 bases stayed unmatched. This CDR3 is CAWSVAGGPYEQYF. In DNA, the CDR3 is TGTGCCTGGAGTGTGGCGGGAGGGCCGTACGAGCAGTACTTC.

The chain joins TRBV5-4 to TRBJ2-5; TRBD1 matches at 7 bases. J gave up 1 base and V 4 bases, and 7 bases lay outside the gene matches. This CDR3 has 15 residues. Germline CDR1 and CDR2: SGHNT and YYREEE (reference sequence). CDR3 residues: CASSPRQGRQETQYF. The CDR3 DNA reads as TGTGCCAGCAGCCCCAGACAGGGACGCCAAGAGACCCAGTACTTC. Complete variable domain (other parts from reference TRBV5-4 and TRBJ2-5): ETGVTQSPTHLIKTRGQQVTLRCSSQSGHNTVSWYQQALGQGPQFIFQYYREEENGRGNFPPRFSGLQFPNYSSELNVNALELDDSALYLCASSPRQGRQETQYFGPGTRLLVL.

The CDR3 DNA sequence: TGTGCCAGCAGGGTCCGGGACAGGACCTACGAGCAGTACTTC. Encoded protein: CASRVRDRTYEQYF. The chain is built from TRBV6-6 and TRBJ2-7; 8 bases are a match to TRBD1. In germline, CDR1 is MNHNY, CDR2 SVGAGI (reference sequence). V gave up 6 bases and J gave up 2 bases; unmatched junction bases: 6. This CDR3 has 14 residues.

This sequence joins TRBV12-5 and TRBJ2-5; 8 nucleotides match TRBD2. The CDR3 is 23 amino acids. J was trimmed by 0 bases and V by 0 bases; bases with no gene match: 24. In germline, CDR1 is LGHNT, CDR2 FRNRAP. CDR3: CASGLVLGSSGGTGFEYQETQYF. The CDR3 bases are TGTGCTAGTGGTTTGGTACTAGGCAGTTCGGGGGGGACGGGCTTTGAGTACCAAGAGACCCAGTACTTC. The variable domain in full, completed from reference TRBV12-5 and TRBJ2-5, reads DARVTQTPRHKVTEMGQEVTMRCQPILGHNTVFWYRQTMMQGLELLAYFRNRAPLDDSGMPKDRFSAEMPDATLATLKIQPSEPRDSAVYFCASGLVLGSSGGTGFEYQETQYFGPGTRLLVL.

The chain has TRBV7-9 and TRBJ2-2; D is possibly TRBD1 (6 bases). V was pared by 5 bases and J by 3 bases, with 13 bases between. The CDR3 sequence is 15 residues long. Looked up from germline, CDR1 is SEHNR and CDR2 is FQNEAQ (reference sequence). The CDR3 DNA sequence: TGTGCCAGCAGCGCACAGGGACGGTACACCGGGGAGCTGTTTTTT. Translated: CASSAQGRYTGELFF.

The chain couples TRBV19 to TRBJ2-7; the match to TRBD1 covers 9 bases. The germline V gene encodes CDR1 LNHDA and CDR2 SQIVND (reference sequence). Unmatched junction bases numbered 11, after V lost 3 bases and J lost 5 bases. The CDR3 extends over 16 amino acids. CDR3 in amino acids: CASSMVTGGPIHEQYF. CDR3 coding DNA: TGTGCCAGTAGTATGGTTACAGGGGGCCCGATCCACGAGCAGTACTTC.

The genes are TRBV2 and TRBJ1-5; D is unclear. CDR3 length equals 15 residues. V lost 7 bases, J lost 1 base, and 14 bases lay in between. Germline CDR1 reads SNHLY; CDR2 reads FYNNEI. The CDR3 protein is CASKGSGMSNQPQHF. The CDR3 nucleotides are TGTGCCAGCAAAGGGAGTGGGATGAGCAATCAGCCCCAGCATTTT.

The rearrangement links TRBV12-5 to TRBJ2-3, with TRBD2 matching over 7 bases. This CDR3 comprises 17 residues. Germline CDR1 reads LGHNT; CDR2 reads FRNRAP. The V gene end was trimmed by 0 bases and the J gene end by 0 bases; junction bases not matched to a gene: 6. The CDR3 coding sequence is TGTGCTAGTGGTTTGGTAACTCGGGGGGTGAGCACAGATACGCAGTATTTT. Translating gives CASGLVTRGVSTDTQYF.

This chain uses TRBV9 with TRBJ2-7, with 12 bases that match TRBD2. With 3 bases clipped from V and 0 bases from J, the junction kept 4 bases outside the gene matches. The CDR3 loop spans 16 amino acids. Germline CDR1 is SGDLS and CDR2 is YYNGEE. The CDR3 loop is CASSASTSGSSYEQYF. As DNA, the CDR3 is TGTGCCAGCAGCGCCTCGACTAGCGGGAGCTCCTACGAGCAGTACTTC.

This sequence joins TRBV29-1 and TRBJ2-7, with a tentative D call TRBD2 (6 bases). Looked up from germline, CDR1 is SQVTM and CDR2 is ANQGSEA. This CDR3 comprises 12 residues. V dropped 5 bases and J dropped 1 base, with 9 bases sitting between them. The CDR3 protein is CSVLSGSYEQYF. The CDR3 region has the DNA TGCAGCGTTCTCAGCGGGTCCTACGAGCAGTACTTC.

The chain employs TRBV27 and TRBJ1-5; D is ambiguous. V lost 2 bases and J 5 bases, leaving 10 bases between the germline ends. Per the germline V gene, CDR1 is MNHEY and CDR2 is SMNVEV (reference sequence). The CDR3 loop spans 14 amino acids. This CDR3 reads CASSLIHPDQPQHF. The CDR3 bases are TGTGCCAGCAGTTTAATACATCCCGATCAGCCCCAGCATTTT.

The chain uses TRBV6-5 and TRBJ2-5; 8 bases are shared with TRBD1. Germline V gene data show CDR1 as MNHEY and CDR2 as SVGAGI. This CDR3 contains 14 residues. Trimming took 4 bases from V and 7 from J; bases not matched to a gene: 8. CDR3 loop: CASSSDRGRGTQYF. For the CDR3, the DNA is TGTGCCAGCAGTTCCGACAGGGGACGGGGGACCCAGTACTTC.

This sequence joins TRBV6-5 and TRBJ1-1; no firm D call. Germline CDR1 reads MNHEY; CDR2 reads SVGAGI. This CDR3 spans 13 amino acids. The V and J ends lost 2 bases and 4 bases respectively, with 8 bases between them. The CDR3 coding sequence is TGTGCCAGCAGTTACATCCGAGGCACTGAAGCTTTCTTT. Translated: CASSYIRGTEAFF.

The J gene is TRBJ2-1, the V gene TRBV5-4, with 7 positions matching TRBD2. The CDR3 sequence is 17 residues long. Trimming at V came to 0 bases and at J to 8 bases, leaving 14 bases not matched to a gene. Germline CDR1 and CDR2: SGHNT and YYREEE (reference sequence). The CDR3 loop reads CASSLGGEGPHGDEQFF. The CDR3 region has the DNA TGTGCCAGCAGCTTGGGAGGGGAGGGACCTCACGGGGATGAGCAGTTCTTC.

This clone appeared a few times. J is TRBJ2-2 and V is TRBV5-1; 10 nucleotides line up with TRBD2. Germline CDR1 reads SGHRS; CDR2 reads YFSETQ. Trimming took 4 bases from V and 7 from J; bases not matched to a gene: 10. This CDR3 contains 16 residues. In nucleotides, the CDR3 is TGCGCCAGCAGCCCCGGACTAGCGGACGGTGTCGGGGAGCTGTTTTTT. Encoded protein: CASSPGLADGVGELFF.

About this clone: An end of the junction does not agree with germline; a read error may underlie this. This chain links TRBV5-1 with TRBJ2-1, with D possibly TRBD2 on 6 matching bases. The germline gives CDR1 SGHRS, CDR2 YFSETQ. This CDR3 is 14 amino acids long. CDR3 sequence (DNA): TGCGCCAGCAGCTTGGGGGGACTCTACGATGAGCAGTTCTTC. Amino acid sequence: CASSLGGLYDEQFF.

This clone was recorded once. V usage is TRBV28 and J usage is TRBJ2-7; 7 bases are shared with TRBD1. The CDR3 has 13 residues. Germline assignment: CDR1 MDHEN and CDR2 SYDVKM. The junction had 4 bases not matched to a gene; V was cut back by 8 bases and J by 0 bases. The CDR3 coding sequence is TGTGCCAGCGGAAACAGGGGCTCCTACGAGCAGTACTTC. It translates to CASGNRGSYEQYF.

The CDR3 sequence is CASSRFGAGVGETQYF. CDR3 DNA sequence: TGTGCCAGCAGTCGGTTCGGAGCGGGAGTCGGGGAGACCCAGTACTTC. The chain carries TRBV5-8 and TRBJ2-5; 8 bases match TRBD2. Germline-derived CDR1 and CDR2 are SGHTS and YDEGEE. There are 16 residues in the CDR3. V trimming: 5 bases; J trimming: 5 bases; junction bases outside the gene matches: 14. Filled out from reference TRBV5-8 and TRBJ2-5, the complete variable domain reads EAGVTQSPTHLIKTRGQQATLRCSPISGHTSVYWYQQALGLGLQFLLWYDEGEERNRGNFPPRFSGRQFPNYSSELNVNALELEDSALYLCASSRFGAGVGETQYFGPGTRLLVL.